This T cell receptor (beta chain) came from a study of CD8+ T cells in alopecia areata. Study-wide points: Tofacitinib significantly brought down scalp clonality and expanded CD8+ clones among top 100.

Sequencing templates came from extracted RNA that was reverse transcribed into cDNA. This table comes from immunoSEQ multiplex PCR, and its TCRdb copy is limited to in-frame clones, with some not included. The sample includes 10,000 to 15,000 clones, about two thirds of them seen just once. Trimming took off 1 base at V and 0 bases at J, with 7 bases between the two ends. CDR3 length: 13 residues. Germline lookup yields CDR1 SQVTM and CDR2 ANQGSEA. In the case of this clone: The antigen is not known.

Noted treatment: oral pan-JAK inhibitor, 5-10 mg twice daily. Lesional scalp punch biopsies and peripheral blood came from alopecia areata patients. Sequencing used skin, obtained at week 4, from a patient treated with tofacitinib. The genes are TRBV29-1 and TRBJ2-7; TRBD2 is a possible D gene (6 bases). The sequence came from a human donor with alopecia areata. The DNA for the CDR3 is TGCAGCGTTGAAGGGGGAGGCTCCTACGAGCAGTACTTC. It encodes CSVEGGGSYEQYF.